Each of the 8 T cell receptor beta chains below was sequenced from the same sample in a study of blood T cells in healthy people across ages. A second 7 to 11 cycle PCR used barcoded and J-beta primers. From the 5' RACE reads, TCRdb called clonotypes with MiXCR, one entry per CDR3 protein. The sample yields fewer than 650,000 distinct CDR3 sequences, around a quarter seen once. In addition, the sample was reused for a study of T cells of mothers and their children.

The material sequenced was blood. These receptor sequences come from a boy aged 2-15 years in good health.

The chain recombines TRBV20-1 with TRBJ1-1; the D gene is possibly TRBD1 (5 bases). Germline V gene sequence: CDR1 DFQATT, CDR2 SNEGSKA (reference sequence). This CDR3 is built from 13 residues. V shed 5 bases and J shed 2 bases, with 12 bases lying between them. In nucleotides, the CDR3 is TGCAGTGCTCGAACGGGACCCAACACTGAAGCTTTCTTT. Its translation is CSARTGPNTEAFF.

This clonotype has just a few counts. This chain connects TRBV20-1 to TRBJ2-3; 10 positions agree with TRBD2. CDR3 size: 18 residues. Germline CDR1 and CDR2: DFQATT and SNEGSKA (reference sequence). J was trimmed by 1 base and V by 6 bases; bases with no gene match: 16. As DNA, the CDR3 is TGCAGTGCCTCCGTAGCGAGCGGGGGGGCCCCTGGCACAGATACGCAGTATTTT. It translates to CSASVASGGAPGTDTQYF.

The CDR3 loop is CASSYVGGQTSREQFF. For the CDR3, the DNA is TGTGCCAGCAGTTACGTTGGGGGCCAGACGTCACGGGAGCAGTTCTTC. The J gene is TRBJ2-1, the V gene TRBV6-2 or TRBV6-3; the D gene is possibly TRBD1 (6 bases). The CDR3 length is 16 residues. Trimming left V 2 bases short and J 10 bases short, with 21 bases between. Germline assignment: CDR1 MNHEY and CDR2 SVGEGT.

The table lists this clonotype with a count of one. The chain recombines TRBV6-5 with TRBJ2-2; perhaps TRBD1 as D (5 bases). The CDR3 spans 16 residues. In germline, CDR1 is MNHEY, CDR2 SVGAGI. Between the trimmed V and J ends, which lost 4 bases and 0 bases, there was a span of 12 bases. CDR3 protein: CASSCSPQANTGELFF. CDR3 bases: TGTGCCAGCAGTTGCTCCCCACAGGCGAACACCGGGGAGCTGTTTTTT.

The rearrangement joins TRBV3-1 to TRBJ2-1, with D possibly TRBD2 on 5 matching bases. Trimming removed 0 bases at V and 0 bases at J, with 9 bases between. The CDR3 sequence is 16 residues long. The V gene's germline CDR1 is LGHDT and CDR2 YNNKEL (reference sequence). The CDR3 protein is CASSQEIGSSYNEQFF. The CDR3, as DNA: TGTGCCAGCAGCCAAGAAATAGGGAGCTCCTACAATGAGCAGTTCTTC.

V is TRBV15 and J is TRBJ2-7; 11 nucleotides match TRBD1. The trim removed 3 bases at V and 5 bases at J, leaving 0 bases unmatched. The CDR3 length is 13 residues. CDR1 LNHNV and CDR2 YYDKDF come from the germline V gene (reference sequence). The CDR3 DNA sequence: TGTGCCACCAGCAGGGACAGGGGGCACGAGCAGTACTTC. Protein product: CATSRDRGHEQYF.

The chain recombines TRBV12-3 or TRBV12-4 with TRBJ2-6; D possibly corresponds to TRBD2 (6 bases). V was shortened by 5 bases and J by 0 bases, with 23 bases between the two germline ends. CDR3 length equals 20 residues. For the CDR3, the DNA is TGTGCCAGCAGTCAATCGGGCCGACTAGGTATCCTCTCTGGGGCCAACGTCCTGACTTTC. Its translation is CASSQSGRLGILSGANVLTF.

This clonotype was picked up a small number of times. CDR3 bases: TGTGCCAGCAGTTTAATTCTAGCGACCCAAGAGACCCAGTACTTC. It is translated as CASSLILATQETQYF. The rearrangement links TRBV12-3 or TRBV12-4 to TRBJ2-5, with TRBD2 as a possible D gene (6 bases). Between the trimmed V and J ends, which lost 2 bases and 1 base, there was a span of 11 bases. This CDR3 has 15 amino acids.